Sequencing of this T cell receptor beta chain was carried out in a study of CD8+ T cells in alopecia areata (dated by TCRdb to about 2018). Regarding the study in general: Treated patients were enrolled in an open-label pilot trial of oral tofacitinib at 5 to 10 mg twice daily for moderate-to-severe alopecia areata. High-throughput TCRbeta sequencing was used to examine T cell clonal expansion in alopecia areata in both the C3H/HeJ mouse model and human patients. Tofacitinib-treated patients had biopsies at baseline and at 4 and 24 weeks of treatment, with a later scalp biopsy in several patients. Patients stayed on tofacitinib for 6 to 18 months and then had 6 months of follow-up off drug so that delayed response and recurrence could be assessed. Clonality in the scalp was compared among normal scalp (n=4), patchy alopecia areata scalp (n=8), and alopecia totalis/universalis scalp (n=8). The SALT score, which quantifies the percentage of affected scalp surface area, was used to measure disease severity in treated patients. On the human side, TCRbeta sequencing was run on scalp tissue and on sorted CD4+ and CD8+ peripheral blood T cells from healthy controls and from alopecia areata patients with either patchy or totalis/universalis disease. immunoSEQ multiplex PCR using 35 Vbeta forward primers and 13 Jbeta reverse primers was used to amplify TCRbeta CDR3 regions. The RNA source kit depended on sample type: the PAXgene miRNA kit for fixed scalp, the miRNeasy kit for PBMCs, and the RNeasy kit for mouse skin. Overall results and qualifications from the work: Many expanded lesional clones were found to persist in scalp and blood during tofacitinib treatment, and relapse after treatment cessation may be partly explained by this persistence. Shared TCR sequences between patients were less evident than in mice, which may be partly attributable to HLA diversity in the patient population. Higher clonality and more expanded CD8+ clones were observed in lesional scalp than in normal scalp, particularly in alopecia totalis/universalis, a finding suggestive of antigenic drive. Tofacitinib significantly lowered scalp clonality and the number of expanded CD8+ clones among the top 100 scalp clones. The treated cohort was small, with a single nonresponder, so links between baseline CD8+ expansion and response need larger studies. Unlike mouse skin, where gammadelta T cells dominate, normal human skin contains resident alphabeta T cells that get sequenced too, which complicates analysis of the scalp TCR repertoire.

The time point label for this specimen denotes: more than 3 weeks on oral tofacitinib. Reading the label with the study, this specimen's treatment or condition is: oral pan-JAK inhibitor, 5-10 mg twice daily. Peripheral blood and lesional scalp punch biopsies were obtained from patients with alopecia areata. PBMCs were separated by density centrifugation and stained for CD3, CD4 and CD8, after which CD4+ and CD8+ T cells were sorted on a FACSAria. This clone has a single count. Its antigen is still unknown. Nothing much larger sits one base from this clone, and base qualities are not available. Library creation used the immunoSEQ multiplex PCR assay. To provide template for TCR sequencing, every sample had RNA extracted and reverse transcribed into cDNA. SuperScript III was used to make first-strand cDNA, primed with a 2:1 mix of oligo-dT and random hexamers. A synthetic immune receptor repertoire was used to gauge amplification bias, and whatever bias remained was removed computationally. As for the authors' bioinformatics: Raw reads were preprocessed to remove errors, and CDR3 was defined according to IMGT conventions as the region from the conserved cysteine to phenylalanine. Clonality was computed as 1 minus the Shannon entropy, with the entropy normalized by log2 of the number of productive unique TCRs. Scalp TCRbeta sequences were cross-referenced with sorted blood CD4 and CD8 repertoires so that the CD4 or CD8 identity of scalp clones could be inferred. TCRdb's version of the immuneACCESS table is confined to in-frame rearrangements and falls short of the full clone set. An unresolved V gene accounts for under half of the shortfall where checked; the remainder is of unknown origin. V and J calls plus clone size are reproduced from that table; the DNA served to infer D and trimming. The sample table contains about 190,000 clones; only one count was recorded for 45% to 75% of them. The ten largest clonotypes hold roughly 0.7% of the sample.

The CDR3 runs 15 amino acids, cysteine and phenylalanine included. Just CDR3 DNA is preserved here, 45 bases in frame from base 1. Unmatched junction bases come to 3, with V trimmed by 0 bases and J by 1 base. The germline V gene provides CDR1 SGDLS and CDR2 YYNGEE. The input for sequencing was CD4+ T cells sorted from blood, taken at week 4, from a patient treated with tofacitinib. This sequence originates from a human donor with alopecia areata. The chain is assembled from TRBV9 and TRBJ2-5; 7 bases in between match TRBD1. The CDR3 reads as follows: CASSVGGQVQETQYF. The nucleotide sequence reads TGTGCCAGCAGCGTAGGAGGACAGGTCCAAGAGACCCAGTACTTC. Reference TRBV9 and TRBJ2-5 genes cover what lies past the CDR3, so the full variable domain is DSGVTQTPKHLITATGQRVTLRCSPRSGDLSVYWYQQSLDQGLQFLIQYYNGEERAKGNILERFSAQQFPDLHSELNLSSLELGDSALYFCASSVGGQVQETQYFGPGTRLLVL.